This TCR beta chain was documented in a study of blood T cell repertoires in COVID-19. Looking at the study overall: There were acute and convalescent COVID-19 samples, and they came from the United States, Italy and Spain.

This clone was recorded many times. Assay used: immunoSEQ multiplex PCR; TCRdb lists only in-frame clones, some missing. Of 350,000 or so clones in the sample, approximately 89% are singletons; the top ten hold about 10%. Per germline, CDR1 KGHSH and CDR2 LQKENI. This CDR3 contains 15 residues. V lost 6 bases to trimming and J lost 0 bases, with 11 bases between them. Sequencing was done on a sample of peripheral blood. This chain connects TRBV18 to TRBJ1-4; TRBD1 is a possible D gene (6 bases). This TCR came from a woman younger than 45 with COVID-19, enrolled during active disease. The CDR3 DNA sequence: TGTGCCAGCTCCTCAGGGGCTGCAACTAATGAAAAACTGTTTTTT. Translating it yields CASSSGAATNEKLFF.